These 3 T cell receptor beta chains were all obtained from the same sample, sequenced in a study of response to subunit inactivated influenza vaccine. In TCRdb, the RT-PCR reads were re-called with MiXCR into one record per CDR3 protein. The sample lists a few hundred thousand distinct CDR3 sequences; 12% to 15% were seen once. The material was PBMCs from blood, obtained roughly 13 days after vaccination. These receptors were collected from a man aged 50-59 years who received an inactivated influenza vaccine.

The table lists this clonotype with a few counts. The rearrangement links TRBV24-1 to TRBJ1-1; a possible D gene is TRBD1 (6 bases). The CDR3 contains 16 residues. Per germline, CDR1 KGHDR and CDR2 SFDVKD. Trimming took off 4 bases at V and 4 bases at J, with 18 bases between the two ends. The chain's CDR3 is CATSDNRVGRGTEAFF. The CDR3 region has the DNA TGTGCCACCAGTGACAACCGGGTGGGCAGGGGCACTGAAGCTTTCTTT.

This clonotype was observed a few times. The rearrangement joins TRBV28 to TRBJ2-5; 13 bases are a match to TRBD2. This CDR3 comprises 15 residues. Per the germline V gene, CDR1 is MDHEN and CDR2 is SYDVKM. Losses at the gene ends were 10 bases for V and 4 bases for J; bases not matched to a gene: 9. The chain's CDR3 is CATGGLAGAGETQYF. For the CDR3, the DNA is TGTGCCACCGGAGGACTAGCGGGGGCCGGAGAGACCCAGTACTTC. Full variable domain (missing parts from reference TRBV28 and TRBJ2-5): DVKVTQSSRYLVKRTGEKVFLECVQDMDHENMFWYRQDPGLGLRLIYFSYDVKMKEKGDIPEGYSVSREKKERFSLILESASTNQTSMYLCATGGLAGAGETQYFGPGTRLLVL.

This clonotype was detected a few times. V is TRBV12-3 or TRBV12-4 and J is TRBJ1-1; TRBD1 might be the D (6 bases). The CDR3 spans 16 residues. The germline V and J ends were trimmed by 6 bases and 0 bases, with 17 bases remaining between them. The DNA of the CDR3 is TGTGCCAGCAGGCCAGGACAGACGCGAGTGAACACTGAAGCTTTCTTT. Translating it yields CASRPGQTRVNTEAFF.